The clone carrying this T cell receptor beta chain was found a few times. These data originate in a study of cytomegalovirus exposure and HLA in healthy donors. Trimming pared 6 bases from V and 5 bases from J, leaving 8 bases between. The V gene's germline CDR1 is MDHEN and CDR2 SYDVKM. The CDR3 length is 12 residues. Use of 60 Vbeta and 13 Jbeta primers characterized the PCR. Only in-frame clones appear in the TCRdb table, and some are missing; sequencing was by immunoSEQ multiplex PCR. This table holds about 300,000 clones, 75% to 90% found once. The sequenced sample consisted of PBMCs. The clonotype was recovered from a man in his forties in good health and CMV-seropositive. The gene calls are TRBV28 and TRBJ1-5, with D possibly being TRBD1 (5 bases). CDR3 nucleotide sequence: TGTGCCAGCAGCCGACAGTATCAGCCCCAGCATTTT. This encodes CASSRQYQPQHF.